This entry is about one TCR beta chain. Antigen unknown. Quantitative barcoded 5'-RACE was used to prepare TCR beta libraries. Each CDR3 protein is one row after TCRdb ran MiXCR on the 5' RACE reads. The table includes 750,000 to 850,000 distinct CDR3 sequences, about 11% detected once. This entry comes from a study of CD8 T cells in ankylosing spondylitis. Findings of the study overall: Reported data indicate significant enrichment of disease-linked clones within matched ankylosing spondylitis synovial fluid. Reactive arthritis synovial fluid and blood were previously reported to contain some motif variants. A motif in TCR beta, a set of roughly 8 highly homologous variants, appeared characteristic of ankylosing spondylitis blood.

Germline V gene sequence: CDR1 SGHDN, CDR2 FVKESK. The length of the CDR3 is 14 residues. J gave up 10 bases and V 7 bases, and 11 bases lay outside the gene matches. The sequenced sample was blood, either unsorted or a sorted T cell fraction (not recorded which). This TCR was sampled from a male donor with ankylosing spondylitis. The V and J genes are TRBV14 and TRBJ2-1; 9 bases are shared with TRBD2. This chain's CDR3 is CASNGGRGGQEQFF. The CDR3 DNA sequence: TGTGCCAGCAATGGCGGGAGGGGCGGTCAGGAGCAGTTCTTC. Full variable domain (outside the CDR3, taken from reference TRBV14 and TRBJ2-1): EAGVTQFPSHSVIEKGQTVTLRCDPISGHDNLYWYRRVMGKEIKFLLHFVKESKQDESGMPNNRFLAERTGGTYSTLKVQPAELEDSGVYFCASNGGRGGQEQFFGPGTRLTVL.